These 17 T cell receptor beta chains were sequenced from one sample in a study of blood T cell repertoires in COVID-19. Using immunoSEQ multiplex PCR, the repertoire was profiled, and TCRdb retains in-frame clones only, with some absent. Among about 180,000 clones, more than 85% were seen once, and the ten largest hold over 0.95%. Sequenced input: PBMCs or T cells enriched from blood (not recorded which). These receptors were taken from a human donor with acute COVID-19. The donor label of this sample is uncertain.

V gene TRBV19 combines with J gene TRBJ1-3; D gene ambiguous. Trimming removed 3 bases from V and 1 base from J, with 7 bases in between. CDR1 and CDR2 (germline): LNHDA, SQIVND (reference sequence). The CDR3 consists of 14 residues. The CDR3 protein is CASSIWESGNTIYF. CDR3 sequence (DNA): TGTGCCAGTAGTATTTGGGAGTCTGGAAACACCATATATTTT.

The V and J genes are TRBV27 and TRBJ2-5, with 10 bases that match TRBD2. Germline trimming cut 5 bases from V and 1 base from J; bases unmatched to any gene: 16. The CDR3 sequence is 19 residues long. Germline V lookup: CDR1 MNHEY, CDR2 SMNVEV (reference sequence). Here the CDR3 reads CASSHLPPRLAGAQETQYF. In DNA form, the CDR3 reads TGTGCCAGCAGTCACCTACCCCCCCGGCTAGCGGGGGCCCAAGAGACCCAGTACTTC.

The V and J genes are TRBV9 and TRBJ1-1; no firm D call. Germline values: CDR1 SGDLS, CDR2 YYNGEE. The CDR3 sequence is 13 residues long. V shed 4 bases and J shed 1 base, with 8 bases lying between them. The CDR3, as DNA: TGTGCCAGCAGCCCTCCTCGGAACACTGAAGCTTTCTTT. Encoded protein: CASSPPRNTEAFF. The full variable domain, in which reference TRBV9 and TRBJ1-1 provide the parts outside the CDR3, is DSGVTQTPKHLITATGQRVTLRCSPRSGDLSVYWYQQSLDQGLQFLIQYYNGEERAKGNILERFSAQQFPDLHSELNLSSLELGDSALYFCASSPPRNTEAFFGQGTRLTVV.

This chain links TRBV7-3 with TRBJ2-5; 12 bases line up with TRBD2. The V gene end was trimmed by 6 bases and the J gene end by 5 bases; junction bases not matched to a gene: 7. The CDR3 has 15 residues. CDR1 and CDR2 (germline): SGHTA, FQGTGA. The CDR3 loop reads CASSYGLAGRETQYF. Here the CDR3 DNA reads TGTGCCAGCAGTTATGGACTAGCGGGGAGGGAGACCCAGTACTTC.

The chain joins TRBV9 to TRBJ2-3, with 8 bases identical to TRBD2. In germline, CDR1 is SGDLS, CDR2 YYNGEE. Germline trimming cut 4 bases from V and 2 bases from J; bases unmatched to any gene: 9. The CDR3 totals 16 residues. CDR3 sequence: CASSQGIAGFTDTQYF. The CDR3 DNA reads as TGTGCCAGCAGCCAGGGGATAGCGGGGTTCACAGATACGCAGTATTTT.

The chain employs TRBV5-5 and TRBJ1-3; TRBD1 aligns across 7 bases. Germline values: CDR1 SGHKS, CDR2 YYEKEE (reference sequence). With 5 bases clipped from V and 0 bases from J, the junction kept 11 bases outside the gene matches. This CDR3 is 17 amino acids long. The CDR3 reads CASSWAGQKSSGNTIYF. Written as DNA, the CDR3 is TGTGCCAGCAGTTGGGCGGGACAGAAAAGCTCTGGAAACACCATATATTTT.

The chain uses TRBV5-1 and TRBJ2-6; tentatively, D is TRBD1 (5 bases). Trimming took off 7 bases at V and 4 bases at J, with 18 bases between the two ends. CDR1 is SGHRS and CDR2 is YFSETQ in the germline V gene. The CDR3 runs to 16 residues. DNA for the CDR3: TGCGCCAGCCTCGAGTTCCAGGGCCCCGGGGCCAACGTCCTGACTTTC. Protein product: CASLEFQGPGANVLTF.

The chain uses TRBV5-4 and TRBJ2-1; TRBD2 aligns across 9 bases. V trimming: 4 bases; J trimming: 3 bases; junction bases outside the gene matches: 11. Germline loops: CDR1 SGHNT, CDR2 YYREEE (reference sequence). The length of the CDR3 is 17 residues. Here the CDR3 reads CASSGPVRAGGYNEQFF. The CDR3, as DNA: TGTGCCAGCAGCGGTCCGGTTAGAGCGGGGGGCTACAATGAGCAGTTCTTC.

The chain couples TRBV4-3 to TRBJ1-4, with TRBD1 as a possible D gene (5 bases). The CDR3 is made up of 19 amino acids. V lost 1 base and J 0 bases, leaving 18 bases between the germline ends. Germline-derived CDR1 and CDR2 are LGHNA and YSLEER. CDR3 region: CASSQVFFGGAATNEKLFF. Here the CDR3 DNA reads TGCGCCAGCAGCCAAGTATTCTTCGGTGGGGCTGCAACTAATGAAAAACTGTTTTTT.

The chain has TRBV12-5 and TRBJ2-5, with D possibly TRBD2 on 5 matching bases. The CDR3 has 15 residues. Between the trimmed V and J ends, which lost 0 bases and 2 bases, there was a span of 10 bases. Germline loops: CDR1 LGHNT, CDR2 FRNRAP. CDR3 in DNA: TGTGCTAGTGGTTTGGTAGGACTGTTACAAGAGACCCAGTACTTC. Protein product: CASGLVGLLQETQYF.

The chain carries TRBV28 and TRBJ2-3; D is unresolved. Trimming stripped 4 bases from V and 5 bases from J, with 7 bases between. There are 12 residues in the CDR3. Germline assignment: CDR1 MDHEN and CDR2 SYDVKM. The CDR3 DNA sequence: TGTGCCAGCAGTTCGGTTGGAGATACGCAGTATTTT. Translating gives CASSSVGDTQYF. The full variable domain, rest sourced from reference TRBV28 and TRBJ2-3, is DVKVTQSSRYLVKRTGEKVFLECVQDMDHENMFWYRQDPGLGLRLIYFSYDVKMKEKGDIPEGYSVSREKKERFSLILESASTNQTSMYLCASSSVGDTQYFGPGTRLTVL.

V gene TRBV6-5 combines with J gene TRBJ2-7, with a possible D match to TRBD2 (5 bases). CDR1 MNHEY and CDR2 SVGAGI come from the germline V gene. This CDR3 is built from 13 residues. V was cut by 7 bases and J by 5 bases, with 15 bases left in between. The CDR3 DNA follows: TGTGCCAGCACTCTTACCGGGGATCACGAGCAGTACTTC. Its protein is CASTLTGDHEQYF.

The V and J genes are TRBV5-8 and TRBJ2-4, with 8 bases identical to TRBD1. The CDR3 length is 15 residues. Germline values: CDR1 SGHTS, CDR2 YDEGEE. Germline trimming cut 4 bases from V and 8 bases from J; bases unmatched to any gene: 11. Written as DNA, the CDR3 is TGTGCCAGCAGCCTAAGGACAGGGCGTTCGGACATTCAGTACTTC. Translating it yields CASSLRTGRSDIQYF.

The chain has TRBV9 and TRBJ1-3; tentatively, D is TRBD1 (6 bases). Germline values: CDR1 SGDLS, CDR2 YYNGEE. Trimming took off 0 bases at V and 0 bases at J, with 7 bases between the two ends. This CDR3 has 15 amino acids. The CDR3 loop is CASSVAQGSGNTIYF. The CDR3 DNA reads as TGTGCCAGCAGCGTAGCACAGGGCTCTGGAAACACCATATATTTT.

The chain employs TRBV7-2 and TRBJ1-2, with 7 bases that match TRBD1. CDR3 length equals 13 residues. The junction had 8 bases not matched to a gene; V was cut back by 5 bases and J by 8 bases. Germline CDR1 reads SGHTA; CDR2 reads FQGNSA. CDR3 nucleotide sequence: TGTGCCAGCAGCGACAGGGATGCTCAGGGCTACACCTTC. It yields the protein CASSDRDAQGYTF.

This rearrangement joins TRBV2 to TRBJ2-1; no reliable D call. Looked up from germline, CDR1 is SNHLY and CDR2 is FYNNEI. Trimming pared 3 bases from V and 7 bases from J, leaving 7 bases between. This CDR3 is built from 12 residues. The CDR3 DNA reads as TGTGCCAGCAGTGATAACGGTAATGAGCAGTTCTTC. Residues: CASSDNGNEQFF.

The CDR3 protein is CIQEFYGYTF. CDR3 nucleotide sequence: TGTATTCAGGAATTCTATGGCTACACCTTC. The chain is built from TRBV2 and TRBJ1-2; D is ambiguous. This CDR3 has 10 amino acids. Germline V gives CDR1 SNHLY, CDR2 FYNNEI.